This TCR beta chain was obtained from a study of Ad26.COV2.S vaccination and SARS-CoV-2 variants. Study-level points and caveats: Greater spike-specific TCR breadth was seen in vaccine recipients than in placebo recipients. Possibly, TCR breadth and depth analyses underestimated total T cell responses. Post-vaccination spike-specific CD8+ and CD4+ T cell responses reportedly had substantial breadth. Recipients of either vaccine or placebo displayed similar breadth of non-spike TCRs.

As to this clone: Its matching antigen is unknown.

Trimming removed 5 bases at V and 5 bases at J, with 12 bases between. Germline CDR1 LNHDA, CDR2 SQIVND (reference sequence). The CDR3 contains 13 residues. Clones were sequenced by immunoSEQ multiplex PCR, and TCRdb holds only the in-frame ones, with some missing. The table shows approximately 90,000 clones, with 82% occurring only once. The TCR originated in a human donor who had recovered from COVID-19. Sequencing was performed on peripheral blood, taken after recovery from COVID-19. J is TRBJ1-1 and V is TRBV19; no clear D. CDR3 nucleotide sequence: TGTGCCAGTAGTGTTGGCTTCGGTACTGAAGCTTTCTTT. Translation gives CASSVGFGTEAFF. The complete variable domain, with remaining parts taken from reference TRBV19 and TRBJ1-1, reads DGGITQSPKYLFRKEGQNVTLSCEQNLNHDAMYWYRQDPGQGLRLIYYSQIVNDFQKGDIAEGYSVSREKKESFPLTVTSAQKNPTAFYLCASSVGFGTEAFFGQGTRLTVV.